In its sample, the clone carrying this TCR beta chain is medium-sized. This sample also contains other DNA sequences that code for the same CDR3. The entry originates in a study of blood T cell repertoires in COVID-19. Measured with immunoSEQ multiplex PCR; TCRdb has only the in-frame clones, and not every one. Among roughly 78,000 clones listed, roughly 85% were seen once. The CDR3 loop spans 14 amino acids. Germline CDR1 is GTSNPN and CDR2 is SVGIG (reference sequence). The trim removed 3 bases at V and 3 bases at J, leaving 3 bases unmatched. Sequencing was carried out using peripheral blood. This sequence originates from a woman older than 75 with acute or convalescent COVID-19. This rearrangement joins TRBV30 to TRBJ1-5, with TRBD1 matching 9 bases. The CDR3 DNA reads TGTGCCTGGAGGGAACAGGGGGCCAATCAGCCCCAGCATTTT. This encodes CAWREQGANQPQHF.